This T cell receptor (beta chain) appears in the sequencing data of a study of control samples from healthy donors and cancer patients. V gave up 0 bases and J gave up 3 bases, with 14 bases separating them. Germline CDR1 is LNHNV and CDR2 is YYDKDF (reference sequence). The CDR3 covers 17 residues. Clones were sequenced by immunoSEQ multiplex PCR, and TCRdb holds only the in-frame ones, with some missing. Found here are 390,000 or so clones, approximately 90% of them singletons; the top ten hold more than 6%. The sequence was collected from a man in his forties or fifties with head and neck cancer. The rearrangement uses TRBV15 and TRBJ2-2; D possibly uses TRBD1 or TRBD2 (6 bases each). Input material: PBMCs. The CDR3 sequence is CATSRDDAGGYTGELFF. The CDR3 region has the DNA TGTGCCACCAGCAGAGATGACGCCGGGGGCTACACCGGGGAGCTGTTTTTT. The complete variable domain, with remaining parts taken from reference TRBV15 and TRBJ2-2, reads DAMVIQNPRYQVTQFGKPVTLSCSQTLNHNVMYWYQQKSSQAPKLLFHYYDKDFNNEADTPDNFQSRRPNTSFCFLDIRSPGLGDTAMYLCATSRDDAGGYTGELFFGEGSRLTVL.